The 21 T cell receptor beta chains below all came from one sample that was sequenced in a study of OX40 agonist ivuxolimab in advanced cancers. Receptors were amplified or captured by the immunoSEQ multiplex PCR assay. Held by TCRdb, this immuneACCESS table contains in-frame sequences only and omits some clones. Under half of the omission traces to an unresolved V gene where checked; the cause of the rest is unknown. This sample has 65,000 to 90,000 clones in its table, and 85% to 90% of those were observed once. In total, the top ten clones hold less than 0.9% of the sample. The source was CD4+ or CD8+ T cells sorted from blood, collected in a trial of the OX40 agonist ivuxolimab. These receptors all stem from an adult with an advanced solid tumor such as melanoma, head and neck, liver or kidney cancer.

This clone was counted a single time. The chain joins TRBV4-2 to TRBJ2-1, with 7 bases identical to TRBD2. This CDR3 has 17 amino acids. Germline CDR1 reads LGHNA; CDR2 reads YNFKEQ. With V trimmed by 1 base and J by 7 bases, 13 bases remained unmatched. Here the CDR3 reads CASSQGGRGSGRNEQFF. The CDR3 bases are TGTGCCAGCAGCCAAGGGGGACGGGGTAGCGGGCGGAATGAGCAGTTCTTC.

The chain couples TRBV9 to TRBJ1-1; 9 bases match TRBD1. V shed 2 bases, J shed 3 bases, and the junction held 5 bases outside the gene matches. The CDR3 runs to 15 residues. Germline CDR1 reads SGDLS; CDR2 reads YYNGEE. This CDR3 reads CASSVMDRGYTEAFF. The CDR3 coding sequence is TGTGCCAGCAGCGTCATGGACAGGGGATACACTGAAGCTTTCTTT.

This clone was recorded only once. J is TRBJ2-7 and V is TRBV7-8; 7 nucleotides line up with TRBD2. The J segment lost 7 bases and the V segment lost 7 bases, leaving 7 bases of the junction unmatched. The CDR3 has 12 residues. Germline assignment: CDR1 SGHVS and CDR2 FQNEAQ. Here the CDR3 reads CASTAGWREQYF. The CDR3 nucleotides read TGTGCCAGCACAGCGGGATGGCGAGAGCAGTACTTC.

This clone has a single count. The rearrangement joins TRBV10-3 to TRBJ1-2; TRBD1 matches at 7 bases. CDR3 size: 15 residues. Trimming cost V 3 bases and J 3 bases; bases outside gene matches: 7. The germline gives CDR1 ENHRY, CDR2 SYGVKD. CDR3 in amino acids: CAISDPGTAHYGYTF. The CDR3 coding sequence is TGTGCCATCAGTGACCCCGGGACAGCTCACTATGGCTACACCTTC.

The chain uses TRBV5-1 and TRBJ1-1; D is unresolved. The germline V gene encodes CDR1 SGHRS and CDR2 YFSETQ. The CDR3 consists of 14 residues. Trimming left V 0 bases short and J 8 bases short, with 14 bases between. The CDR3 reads CASSLGDISGEAFF. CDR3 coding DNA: TGCGCCAGCAGCTTGGGAGACATTTCTGGGGAAGCTTTCTTT.

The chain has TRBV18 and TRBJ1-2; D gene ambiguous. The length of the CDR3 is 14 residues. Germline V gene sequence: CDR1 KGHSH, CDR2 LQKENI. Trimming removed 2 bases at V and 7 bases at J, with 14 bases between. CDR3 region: CASSPSPGVGGYTF. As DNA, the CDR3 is TGTGCCAGCTCACCATCACCTGGGGTGGGTGGCTACACCTTC.

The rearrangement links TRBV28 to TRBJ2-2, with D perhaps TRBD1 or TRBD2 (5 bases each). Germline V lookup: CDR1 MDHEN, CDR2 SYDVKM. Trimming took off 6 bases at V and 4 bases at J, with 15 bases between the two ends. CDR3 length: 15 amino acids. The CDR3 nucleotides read TGTGCCAGCAGCTCGTTAGGGACGGGCACCGGGGAGCTGTTTTTT. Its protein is CASSSLGTGTGELFF.

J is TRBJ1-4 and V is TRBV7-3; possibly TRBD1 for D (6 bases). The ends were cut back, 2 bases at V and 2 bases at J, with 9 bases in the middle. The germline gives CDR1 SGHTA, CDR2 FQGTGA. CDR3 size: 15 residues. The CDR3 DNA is TGTGCCAGCAGCTTACAGGGGTCTACTAATGAAAAACTGTTTTTT. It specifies CASSLQGSTNEKLFF.

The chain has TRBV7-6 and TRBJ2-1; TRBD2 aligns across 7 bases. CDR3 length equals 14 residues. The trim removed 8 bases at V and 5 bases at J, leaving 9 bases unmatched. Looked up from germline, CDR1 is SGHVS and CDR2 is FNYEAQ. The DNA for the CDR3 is TGTGCCAGCGGAGGCCTAGCGGCTCACAATGAGCAGTTCTTC. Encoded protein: CASGGLAAHNEQFF.

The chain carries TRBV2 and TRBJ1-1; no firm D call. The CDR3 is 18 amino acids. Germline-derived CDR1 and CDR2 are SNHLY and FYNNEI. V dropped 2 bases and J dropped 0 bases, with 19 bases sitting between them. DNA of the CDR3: TGTGCCAGCAGTGAATTAGGGTGGTTAAAAACCTTGAACACTGAAGCTTTCTTT. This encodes CASSELGWLKTLNTEAFF.

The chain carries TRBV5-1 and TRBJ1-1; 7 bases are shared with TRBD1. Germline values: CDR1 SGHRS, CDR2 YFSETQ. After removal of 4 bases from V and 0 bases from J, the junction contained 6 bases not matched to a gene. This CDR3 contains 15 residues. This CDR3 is CASSPTTGLNTEAFF. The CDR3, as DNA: TGCGCCAGCAGCCCGACGACAGGGCTGAACACTGAAGCTTTCTTT.

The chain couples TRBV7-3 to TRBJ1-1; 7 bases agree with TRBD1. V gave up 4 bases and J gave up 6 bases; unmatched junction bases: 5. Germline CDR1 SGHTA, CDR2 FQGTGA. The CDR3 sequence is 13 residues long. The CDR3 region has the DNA TGTGCCAGCAGCTCGACAGGGAGGGCTGAAGCTTTCTTT. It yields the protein CASSSTGRAEAFF.

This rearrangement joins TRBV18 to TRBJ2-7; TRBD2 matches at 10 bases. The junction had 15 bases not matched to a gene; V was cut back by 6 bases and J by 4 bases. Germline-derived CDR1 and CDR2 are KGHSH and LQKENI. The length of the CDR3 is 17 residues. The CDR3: CASSPNLAGVVLYEQYF. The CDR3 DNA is TGTGCCAGCTCCCCCAACCTAGCGGGAGTCGTCTTATACGAGCAGTACTTC.

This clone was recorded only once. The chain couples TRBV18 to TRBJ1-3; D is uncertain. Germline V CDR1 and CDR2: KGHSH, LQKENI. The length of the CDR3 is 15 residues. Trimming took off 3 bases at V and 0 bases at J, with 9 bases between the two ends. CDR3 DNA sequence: TGTGCCAGCTCACCTCCCAGCCGCTCTGGAAACACCATATATTTT. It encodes CASSPPSRSGNTIYF.

CDR3 residues: CASTLNMELQYNEQFF. The CDR3 DNA reads TGTGCCAGCACCCTCAATATGGAGCTACAGTACAATGAGCAGTTCTTC. The gene calls are TRBV11-2 and TRBJ2-1; D is unclear. Trimming took 7 bases from V and 4 from J, leaving 20 bases between them. From germline, CDR1 is SGHAT and CDR2 FQNNGV. There are 16 residues in the CDR3.

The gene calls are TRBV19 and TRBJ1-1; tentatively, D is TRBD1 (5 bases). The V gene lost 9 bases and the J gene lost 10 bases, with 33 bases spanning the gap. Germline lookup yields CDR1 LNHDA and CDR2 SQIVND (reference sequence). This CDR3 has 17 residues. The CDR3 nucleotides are TGTGCCAGCATCCCCCACGCCGGACAAAGGGTCGACCGGGGAGCTTTCTTT. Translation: CASIPHAGQRVDRGAFF.

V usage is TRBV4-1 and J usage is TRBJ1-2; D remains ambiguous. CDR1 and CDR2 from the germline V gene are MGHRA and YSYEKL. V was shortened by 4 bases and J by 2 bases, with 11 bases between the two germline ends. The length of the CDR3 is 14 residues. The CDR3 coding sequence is TGCGCCAGCAGCCGCGAGGACGGCAACTATGGCTACACCTTC. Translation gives CASSREDGNYGYTF.

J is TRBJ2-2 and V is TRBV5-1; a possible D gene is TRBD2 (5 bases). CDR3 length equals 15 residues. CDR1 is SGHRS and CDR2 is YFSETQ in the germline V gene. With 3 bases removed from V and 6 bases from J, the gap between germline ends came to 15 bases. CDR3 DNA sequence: TGCGCCAGCAGCTCGCCGGGGTTTGGCGCCGGGGAGCTGTTTTTT. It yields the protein CASSSPGFGAGELFF.

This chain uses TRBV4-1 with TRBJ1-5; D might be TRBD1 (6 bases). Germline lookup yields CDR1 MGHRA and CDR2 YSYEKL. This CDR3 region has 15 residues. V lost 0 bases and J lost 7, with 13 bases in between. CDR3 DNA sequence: TGCGCCAGCAGCCAAGATGGGGGCCGAGGGCAGCCCCAGCATTTT. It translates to CASSQDGGRGQPQHF.

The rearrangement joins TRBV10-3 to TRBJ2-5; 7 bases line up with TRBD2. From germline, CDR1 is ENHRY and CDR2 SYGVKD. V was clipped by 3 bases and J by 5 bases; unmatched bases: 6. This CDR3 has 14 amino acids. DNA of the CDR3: TGTGCCATCAGTGAAGGGAGGGCCGGGGAGACCCAGTACTTC. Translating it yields CAISEGRAGETQYF.

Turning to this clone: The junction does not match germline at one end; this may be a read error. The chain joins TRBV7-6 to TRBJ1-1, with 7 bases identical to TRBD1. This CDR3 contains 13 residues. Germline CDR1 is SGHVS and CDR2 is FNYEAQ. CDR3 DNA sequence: TGTGCCAGCAGGTTAGGGGGCGACACTGAAGCTTTCTTT. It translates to CASRLGGDTEAFF.